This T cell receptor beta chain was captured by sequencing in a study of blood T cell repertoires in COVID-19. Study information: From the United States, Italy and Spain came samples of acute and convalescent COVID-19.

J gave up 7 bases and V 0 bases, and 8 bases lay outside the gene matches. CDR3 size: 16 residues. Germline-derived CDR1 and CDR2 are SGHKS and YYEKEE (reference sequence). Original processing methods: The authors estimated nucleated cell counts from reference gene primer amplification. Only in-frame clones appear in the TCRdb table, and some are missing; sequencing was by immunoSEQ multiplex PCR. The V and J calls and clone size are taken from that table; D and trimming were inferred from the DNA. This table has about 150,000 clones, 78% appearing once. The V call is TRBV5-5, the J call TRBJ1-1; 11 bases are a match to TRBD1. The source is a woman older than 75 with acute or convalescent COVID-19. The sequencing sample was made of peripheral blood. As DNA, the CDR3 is TGTGCCAGCAGCTTGGGCCGGGACAGGGGGACCGATGAAGCTTTCTTT. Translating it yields CASSLGRDRGTDEAFF.